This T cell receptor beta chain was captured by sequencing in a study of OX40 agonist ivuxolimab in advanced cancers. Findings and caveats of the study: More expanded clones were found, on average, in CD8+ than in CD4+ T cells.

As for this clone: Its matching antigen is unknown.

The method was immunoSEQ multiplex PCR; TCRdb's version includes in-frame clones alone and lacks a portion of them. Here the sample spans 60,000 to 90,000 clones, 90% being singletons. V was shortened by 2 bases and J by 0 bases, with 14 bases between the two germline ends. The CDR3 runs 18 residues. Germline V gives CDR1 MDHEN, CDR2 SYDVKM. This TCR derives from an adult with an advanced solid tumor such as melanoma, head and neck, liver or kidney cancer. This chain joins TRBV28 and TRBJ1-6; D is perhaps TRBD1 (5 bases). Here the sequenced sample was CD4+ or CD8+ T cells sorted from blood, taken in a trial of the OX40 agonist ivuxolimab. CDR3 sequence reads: CASSLGGSGSSYNSPLHF. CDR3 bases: TGTGCCAGCAGTTTAGGGGGATCCGGTAGCTCCTATAATTCACCCCTCCACTTT.